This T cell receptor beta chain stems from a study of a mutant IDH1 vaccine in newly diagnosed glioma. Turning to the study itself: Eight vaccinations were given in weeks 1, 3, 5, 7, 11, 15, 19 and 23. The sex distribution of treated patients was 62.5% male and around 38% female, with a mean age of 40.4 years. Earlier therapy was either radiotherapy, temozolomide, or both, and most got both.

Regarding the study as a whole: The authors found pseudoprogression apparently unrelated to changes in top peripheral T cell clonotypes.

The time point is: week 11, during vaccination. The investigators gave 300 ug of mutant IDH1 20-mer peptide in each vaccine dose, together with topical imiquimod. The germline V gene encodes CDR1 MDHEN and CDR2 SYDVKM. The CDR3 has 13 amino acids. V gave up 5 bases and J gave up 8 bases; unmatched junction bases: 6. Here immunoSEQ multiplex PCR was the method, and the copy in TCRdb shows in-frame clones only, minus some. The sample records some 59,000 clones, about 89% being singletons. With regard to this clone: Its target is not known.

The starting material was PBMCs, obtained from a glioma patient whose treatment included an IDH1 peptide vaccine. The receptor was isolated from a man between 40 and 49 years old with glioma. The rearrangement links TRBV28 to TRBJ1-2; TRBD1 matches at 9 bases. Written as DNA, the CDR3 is TGTGCCAGCAGTGCACAGGGGGCGCGGGGCTACACCTTC. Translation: CASSAQGARGYTF.